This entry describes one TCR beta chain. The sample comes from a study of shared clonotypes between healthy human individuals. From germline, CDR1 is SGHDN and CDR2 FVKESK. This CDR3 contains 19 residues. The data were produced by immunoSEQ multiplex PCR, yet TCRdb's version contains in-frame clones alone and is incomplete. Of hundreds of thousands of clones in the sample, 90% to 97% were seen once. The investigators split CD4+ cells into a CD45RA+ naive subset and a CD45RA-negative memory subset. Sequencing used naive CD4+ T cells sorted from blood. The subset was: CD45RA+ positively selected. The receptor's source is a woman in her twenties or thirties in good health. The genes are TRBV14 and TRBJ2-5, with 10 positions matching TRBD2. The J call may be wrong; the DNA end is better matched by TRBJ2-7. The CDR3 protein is CASSQESTSGDQPFYEQYF. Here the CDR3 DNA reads TGTGCCAGCAGCCAAGAGAGCACTAGCGGGGACCAGCCTTTTTACGAGCAGTACTTC.